The rows below give T cell receptor beta chains drawn from one sample of a study of OX40 agonist ivuxolimab in advanced cancers. Generated by immunoSEQ multiplex PCR, the TCRdb table keeps only in-frame clones and is missing some. The profile covers 15,000 to 20,000 clones, with under 85% appearing a single time and about 12% taken by the ten largest. The input for sequencing was CD4+ or CD8+ T cells sorted from blood, taken in a trial of the OX40 agonist ivuxolimab. These TCRs come from an adult with an advanced solid tumor such as melanoma, head and neck, liver or kidney cancer. CDR3s include the opening cysteine and the closing phenylalanine or tryptophan. Fields, in order: D gene, J gene, clone size, CDR3 length, V gene, CDR3 DNA, CDR3 protein. D genes are given only for firm matches. For some rows the clone size is stated as once, few or many, or as a class when expanded; others skip it.

D gene: .
J gene: TRBJ2-2
clone size: .
CDR3 length: 18
V gene: TRBV7-2
CDR3 DNA: TGTGCCAGCAGCTTAGAGGTGCGGCAGGAACTCATGGCCGGGGAGCTGTTTTTT
CDR3 protein: CASSLEVRQELMAGELFF

D gene: TRBD2
J gene: TRBJ2-7
clone size: .
CDR3 length: 15
V gene: TRBV28
CDR3 DNA: TGTGCCAGCAGTTTATTTAGCGGGAGGCCCTACGAGCAGTACTTC
CDR3 protein: CASSLFSGRPYEQYF

D gene: TRBD2
J gene: TRBJ2-7
clone size: .
CDR3 length: 18
V gene: TRBV28
CDR3 DNA: TGTGCCAGCAGTTTAAGCGTAGCGGGAGGGCCGGGGCGTCACGAGCAGTACTTC
CDR3 protein: CASSLSVAGGPGRHEQYF

D gene: .
J gene: TRBJ2-7
clone size: .
CDR3 length: 12
V gene: TRBV9
CDR3 DNA: TGTGCCAGCAGCGGGGACGGCTACGAGCAGTACTTC
CDR3 protein: CASSGDGYEQYF

D gene: TRBD2
J gene: TRBJ2-3
clone size: once
CDR3 length: 15
V gene: TRBV11-1
CDR3 DNA: TGTGCCAGCAGCTTAACTAGCGGGAGCTTGAATACGCAGTATTTT
CDR3 protein: CASSLTSGSLNTQYF

D gene: TRBD2
J gene: TRBJ2-3
clone size: few
CDR3 length: 15
V gene: TRBV9
CDR3 DNA: TGTGCCAGCAGCACTAGCGGGAGAAATTACGATACGCAGTATTTT
CDR3 protein: CASSTSGRNYDTQYF

D gene: .
J gene: TRBJ2-7
clone size: .
CDR3 length: 13
V gene: TRBV6-6
CDR3 DNA: TGTGCCAGCAGTTATTTAGCAAGCTACGAGCAGTACTTC
CDR3 protein: CASSYLASYEQYF

D gene: TRBD1
J gene: TRBJ2-7
clone size: .
CDR3 length: 11
V gene: TRBV29-1
CDR3 DNA: TGCAGCGTTCCCTTCGGACAGGGAGAATTCTTC
CDR3 protein: CSVPFGQGEFF

D gene: TRBD2
J gene: TRBJ2-2
clone size: once
CDR3 length: 15
V gene: TRBV19
CDR3 DNA: TGTGCCAGTAGTATAATCGGGAGGGTCACCGGGGAGCTGTTTTTT
CDR3 protein: CASSIIGRVTGELFF

D gene: TRBD1
J gene: TRBJ1-3
clone size: .
CDR3 length: 16
V gene: TRBV9
CDR3 DNA: TGTGCCAGCAGCGGACAGGGGGATTCAGCTGGAAACACCATATATTTT
CDR3 protein: CASSGQGDSAGNTIYF

D gene: .
J gene: TRBJ2-2
clone size: .
CDR3 length: 11
V gene: TRBV4-2
CDR3 DNA: TGTGCCAGCAGCCAAGAGGGGGAGCTGTTTTTT
CDR3 protein: CASSQEGELFF

D gene: .
J gene: TRBJ2-1
clone size: once
CDR3 length: 15
V gene: TRBV9
CDR3 DNA: TGTGCCAGCAGCGTAGACCTGAACTCCTACAATGAGCAGTTCTTC
CDR3 protein: CASSVDLNSYNEQFF

D gene: .
J gene: TRBJ2-7
clone size: .
CDR3 length: 15
V gene: TRBV10-2
CDR3 DNA: TGCGCCAGCAGTCTGGGGTCTAGCTTACCCTACGAGCAGTACTTC
CDR3 protein: CASSLGSSLPYEQYF